The clone carrying this T cell receptor beta chain has a count of ten or more. This entry is derived from a study of T cells in Graves' hyperthyroidism and ophthalmopathy. Study background: Before treatment of any kind, peripheral blood was taken at initial diagnosis.

Germline assignment: CDR1 MDHEN and CDR2 SYDVKM. Trimming removed 4 bases from V and 3 bases from J, with 16 bases in between. This CDR3 contains 15 residues. From RNA transcripts, TCR beta CDR3 regions were amplified. Initially, a first-round RT-PCR of the TCR CDR3 employed the HTBI primer set. Each CDR3 protein is one row after TCRdb ran MiXCR on the multiplex PCR reads. In the table there are approximately 320,000 distinct CDR3 sequences, approximately 15% of which are singletons. With a duration under 2 months, the hyperthyroidism was newly diagnosed in patients aged 18 to 65. The sequence was obtained from a man aged 25-40 years with Graves' hyperthyroidism. The chain combines TRBV28 with TRBJ2-7; D possibly corresponds to TRBD2 (6 bases). The sequencing input was blood. The CDR3 DNA follows: TGTGCCAGCAGTTCTCCACGGAGGGCCTACTACGAGCAGTACTTC. As protein: CASSSPRRAYYEQYF.